The 26 T cell receptor beta chains below all came from one sample that was sequenced in a study of response to subunit inactivated influenza vaccine. MiXCR, applied by TCRdb to the RT-PCR reads, yields one record per CDR3 protein. The top ten hold less than 7% of the sample, which has roughly 700,000 distinct CDR3 sequences, around 14% seen once. Source: PBMCs from blood, taken 14 days before vaccination. Receptors were obtained from a man aged 45-65 years who received an inactivated influenza vaccine.

This clonotype was counted only a few times. This chain joins TRBV20-1 and TRBJ1-3; D possibly corresponds to TRBD1 (5 bases). The CDR3 has 14 residues. CDR1 and CDR2 from the germline V gene are DFQATT and SNEGSKA (reference sequence). V lost 2 bases, J lost 0 bases, and 8 bases lay in between. CDR3 coding DNA: TGCAGTGCTAGACAGGGACGCTCTGGAAACACCATATATTTT. It yields the protein CSARQGRSGNTIYF.

This clonotype was recorded many times. This chain uses TRBV6-2 or TRBV6-3 with TRBJ2-2; D is perhaps TRBD1 (5 bases). Germline V lookup: CDR1 MNHEY, CDR2 SVGEGT. Trimming took 2 bases from V and 4 from J, leaving 11 bases between them. This CDR3 has 15 residues. CDR3 in amino acids: CASSYLVQGTGELFF. CDR3 nucleotide sequence: TGTGCCAGCAGTTACCTGGTTCAGGGCACCGGGGAGCTGTTTTTT.

This clonotype was observed a few times. The chain couples TRBV20-1 to TRBJ2-5; TRBD2 matches at 11 bases. Germline V lookup: CDR1 DFQATT, CDR2 SNEGSKA (reference sequence). This CDR3 is 13 amino acids long. Unmatched junction bases numbered 5, after V lost 6 bases and J lost 5 bases. The CDR3 here is CSAELAGVETQYF. CDR3 sequence (DNA): TGCAGTGCCGAACTAGCGGGGGTTGAGACCCAGTACTTC.

The V and J genes are TRBV21-1 and TRBJ2-3; the table calls TRBD2, which could not be checked here. TRBV21-1 constitutes a pseudogene. CDR3 size: 16 residues. The CDR3 region has the DNA TGTGCCAGCAGCAGCCCTACTCTTGTGGGCACAGATACGCAGTATTTT. Its translation: CASSSPTLVGTDTQYF.

The CDR3 is CASSSDTGETQYF. For the CDR3, the DNA is TGTGCCAGCAGCTCTGATACTGGGGAGACCCAGTACTTC. The chain is built from TRBV13 and TRBJ2-5; D uncertain. Germline lookup yields CDR1 PRHDT and CDR2 FYEKMQ (reference sequence). The length of the CDR3 is 13 residues. The V end lost 4 bases, the J end lost 5 bases, and 11 bases lay between the germline ends.

This clonotype was counted only a few times. CDR3 protein: CSAIFHGYTF. The CDR3 region has the DNA TGCAGTGCTATCTTTCATGGCTACACCTTC. The chain carries TRBV20-1 and TRBJ1-2, with D uncertain. The germline gives CDR1 DFQATT, CDR2 SNEGSKA (reference sequence). Trimming took off 4 bases at V and 6 bases at J, with 6 bases between the two ends. The length of the CDR3 is 10 residues.

This clonotype was seen only a few times. V and J are TRBV3-1 and TRBJ1-2; D gene uncertain. The CDR3 extends over 13 amino acids. Germline CDR1 and CDR2: LGHDT and YNNKEL (reference sequence). Trimming took 7 bases from V and 1 from J, leaving 10 bases between them. The CDR3 region is CASNSGDNYGYTF. In DNA, the CDR3 is TGTGCCAGCAACAGTGGAGATAACTATGGCTACACCTTC.

The chain employs TRBV6-2 or TRBV6-3 and TRBJ1-5; D is unclear. The CDR3 consists of 12 residues. The V end was cut by 6 bases, the J end by 7 bases, with 10 bases between. Germline lookup yields CDR1 MNHEY and CDR2 SVGEGT. The CDR3 DNA follows: TGTGCCAGCAGCCCCTTCAGGCAGCCCCAGCATTTT. This gives the protein CASSPFRQPQHF.

This chain joins TRBV20-1 and TRBJ2-7; the match to TRBD1 covers 7 bases. Germline CDR1 and CDR2: DFQATT and SNEGSKA (reference sequence). The CDR3 has 14 amino acids. The ends lost 2 bases at V and 2 bases at J; junction bases unmatched: 6. The CDR3 region is CSARTQQGTYEQYF. For the CDR3, the DNA is TGCAGTGCTAGAACACAACAGGGGACCTACGAGCAGTACTTC.

The chain couples TRBV4-3 to TRBJ2-1; the match to TRBD1 covers 11 bases. Germline V lookup: CDR1 LGHNA, CDR2 YSLEER. The CDR3 has 15 residues. V lost 4 bases and J lost 7; bases outside the gene matches: 6. CDR3 coding DNA: TGCGCCAGCAGCCTCCGGGACAGGGGGGTTAATGAGCAGTTCTTC. Translating it yields CASSLRDRGVNEQFF.

This clonotype was detected only a few times. This chain connects TRBV20-1 to TRBJ2-7, with D hard to call. The V and J ends lost 0 bases and 4 bases respectively, with 16 bases between them. Germline V gene sequence: CDR1 DFQATT, CDR2 SNEGSKA (reference sequence). This CDR3 has 15 amino acids. CDR3: CSARDVQSFVYEQYF. CDR3 DNA: TGCAGTGCTAGAGATGTCCAGTCCTTTGTGTACGAGCAGTACTTC.

This clonotype occurred a few times. V gene TRBV12-3 or TRBV12-4 combines with J gene TRBJ2-5; unclear D gene. The CDR3 totals 14 residues. Trimming stripped 6 bases from V and 2 bases from J, with 13 bases between. CDR3 residues: CASSRPDKQETQYF. The CDR3 DNA reads TGTGCCAGCAGCCGCCCCGACAAGCAAGAGACCCAGTACTTC.

This clonotype was counted between two and nine times. J is TRBJ1-5 and V is TRBV4-3; D ambiguous. The CDR3 spans 16 residues. V lost 0 bases, J lost 0 bases, and 9 bases lay in between. The V gene's germline CDR1 is LGHNA and CDR2 YSLEER. CDR3 region: CASSQEITYSNQPQHF. The CDR3 nucleotides are TGCGCCAGCAGCCAAGAGATTACGTATAGCAATCAGCCCCAGCATTTT.

This clonotype has ten or more counts. This chain joins TRBV5-1 and TRBJ1-1; tentatively, D is TRBD1 (5 bases). The V gene lost 0 bases and the J gene lost 4 bases, with 16 bases spanning the gap. The CDR3 contains 16 residues. Germline values: CDR1 SGHRS, CDR2 YFSETQ. The CDR3 DNA reads as TGCGCCAGCAGCTTGGGTTCTTCTGGGGCGGCCACTGAAGCTTTCTTT. As protein: CASSLGSSGAATEAFF.

This clonotype was observed a handful of times. The rearrangement uses TRBV28 and TRBJ2-3, with D possibly TRBD2 on 6 matching bases. The germline gives CDR1 MDHEN, CDR2 SYDVKM. Trimming cost V 8 bases and J 8 bases, with 17 bases left between them. The length of the CDR3 is 13 residues. CDR3 nucleotide sequence: TGTGCCAGCTCCCCCCGGGAGACGGGTACGCAGTATTTT. Its protein is CASSPRETGTQYF.

This clonotype was observed a few times. The V and J genes are TRBV3-1 and TRBJ2-7; D perhaps matches TRBD2 (6 bases). Trimming cost V 1 base and J 6 bases, with 13 bases left between them. From germline, CDR1 is LGHDT and CDR2 YNNKEL (reference sequence). This CDR3 comprises 14 residues. The CDR3 sequence: CASSQAGSLAEQYF. CDR3 bases: TGTGCCAGCAGCCAAGCCGGGAGTTTGGCCGAGCAGTACTTC.

The rearrangement uses TRBV5-1 and TRBJ2-1, with 8 bases that match TRBD2. CDR1 is SGHRS, CDR2 YFSETQ, per germline. J gave up 6 bases and V 1 base, and 6 bases lay outside the gene matches. This CDR3 has 15 residues. CDR3 region: CASSLSGGPGNEQFF. In nucleotides, the CDR3 is TGCGCCAGCAGCTTGTCGGGAGGGCCGGGCAATGAGCAGTTCTTC.

This clonotype was seen at least ten times. CDR3 nucleotide sequence: TGCGCCAGCAGCCAAGTCGGCGGTAATCAGCCCCAGCATTTT. Protein: CASSQVGGNQPQHF. The chain recombines TRBV4-1 with TRBJ1-5; D call uncertain. The germline CDR1 and CDR2 sequences are MGHRA and YSYEKL. CDR3 length: 14 residues. With 1 base removed from V and 4 bases from J, the gap between germline ends came to 8 bases.

The V and J genes are TRBV10-3 and TRBJ2-7; D is ambiguous. Germline CDR1 is ENHRY and CDR2 is SYGVKD. The V end was cut by 11 bases, the J end by 0 bases, with 17 bases between. There are 14 residues in the CDR3. The chain's CDR3 is CAVPPPLSSYEQYF. The CDR3 DNA reads as TGTGCCGTACCCCCGCCCCTGAGCTCCTACGAGCAGTACTTC.

The V call is TRBV12-3 or TRBV12-4, the J call TRBJ1-6, with 8 positions matching TRBD1. This CDR3 is 15 amino acids long. J lost 6 bases, V lost 3 bases, and 4 bases had no gene match. CDR3 loop: CASSFPTGGNSPLHF. CDR3 coding DNA: TGTGCCAGCAGTTTCCCCACAGGGGGTAATTCACCCCTCCACTTT.

The V and J genes are TRBV12-3 or TRBV12-4 and TRBJ2-2; 7 positions match TRBD2. The CDR3 length is 15 residues. The V segment lost 7 bases and the J segment 6 bases; nucleotides outside the gene matches: 11. CDR3 DNA: TGTGCCAGCAACCTGAGACGGGCGGGGGCCGGGGAGCTGTTTTTT. Its protein product is CASNLRRAGAGELFF.

In its sample, this clonotype was seen once. The chain joins TRBV15 to TRBJ2-7; tentatively, D is TRBD2 (6 bases). The CDR3 length is 15 residues. V shed 5 bases and J shed 1 base, with 15 bases lying between them. Germline CDR1 LNHNV, CDR2 YYDKDF (reference sequence). The CDR3 DNA reads as TGTGCCACCAGCCTTAATCGGGAGAGGTCCTACGAGCAGTACTTC. Protein sequence: CATSLNRERSYEQYF.

This clonotype was seen a handful of times. The CDR3 sequence is CATSDPGRGYTF. CDR3 nucleotides: TGTGCCACCAGCGACCCTGGACGCGGCTACACCTTC. The V and J genes are TRBV24-1 and TRBJ1-2; D unclear. The germline V gene has CDR1 KGHDR and CDR2 SFDVKD. The CDR3 is 12 amino acids. The ends were cut back, 7 bases at V and 8 bases at J, with 13 bases in the middle.

V is TRBV27 and J is TRBJ2-7; 7 positions agree with TRBD2. V lost 10 bases to trimming and J lost 3 bases; unmatched junction nucleotides: 15. The CDR3 is 15 residues long. From germline, CDR1 is MNHEY and CDR2 SMNVEV (reference sequence). The CDR3 spells CATHGWGGRGYEQYF. CDR3 DNA: TGTGCCACCCATGGGTGGGGGGGTCGGGGCTACGAGCAGTACTTC.

Only a few counts were recorded for this clonotype. The V call is TRBV20-1, the J call TRBJ2-1; 9 bases align to TRBD2. The germline V gene encodes CDR1 DFQATT and CDR2 SNEGSKA (reference sequence). V shed 0 bases and J 12 bases; nucleotides not matched to a gene: 9. CDR3 length equals 14 residues. CDR3 DNA sequence: TGCAGTGCTAGAGATTCAGCGGGGGGTACAGGGCAGTTCTTC. Translated, it gives CSARDSAGGTGQFF.

This clonotype has at least ten counts. The chain carries TRBV5-1 and TRBJ1-5; weak D call: TRBD1 (5 bases). Germline CDR1 SGHRS, CDR2 YFSETQ. The CDR3 covers 14 residues. V gave up 0 bases and J gave up 6 bases, with 10 bases separating them. CDR3 nucleotides: TGCGCCAGCAGCTTGGCCCTAAGGGGTCAGCCCCAGCATTTT. It is translated as CASSLALRGQPQHF.